This TCR beta chain was sequenced for a study of shared clonotypes between healthy human individuals. This CDR3 contains 15 residues. V was pared by 0 bases and J by 2 bases, with 8 bases between. Germline CDR1 is SGHVS and CDR2 is FQNEAQ. Profiling relied on immunoSEQ multiplex PCR, and the TCRdb table lists in-frame clones only, not all of them. The table lists 450,000 to 500,000 clones, roughly 80% of them singletons. The sequenced sample consisted of PBMCs. The receptor was derived from a woman in her thirties or forties in good health. Some clones in this sample may be carry-over from other donors' samples. The chain recombines TRBV7-8 with TRBJ1-5; D possibly corresponds to TRBD1 (5 bases). The CDR3 DNA reads as TGTGCCAGCAGCTTAGCGCCGGGGGGCAATCAGCCCCAGCATTTT. This sequence encodes CASSLAPGGNQPQHF.